The 20 T cell receptor beta chains below all came from one sample that was sequenced in a study of T-cell reconstitution after alpha-beta-depleted transplantation in children. Preparing the TCRbeta library involved the use of unique molecular identifiers. Using its own MiXCR run on the PCR reads, TCRdb lists one record per CDR3 protein. Found here are nearly 550,000 distinct CDR3 sequences, around 18% of them singletons; the top ten hold less than 4%. The sequenced sample was PBMCs from the stem cell graft donor, obtained from the stem cell graft. Receptor source: a human donor who donated a stem cell graft to a child with acute lymphoblastic leukemia.

V usage is TRBV5-1 and J usage is TRBJ2-5; D not certain. With 5 bases removed from V and 5 bases from J, the gap between germline ends came to 19 bases. This CDR3 is built from 15 residues. Germline lookup yields CDR1 SGHRS and CDR2 YFSETQ. The CDR3 region is CASREGVLGGETQYF. The CDR3 nucleotides read TGCGCCAGCAGGGAAGGAGTTCTAGGTGGGGAGACCCAGTACTTC.

The V gene is TRBV10-3, the J gene TRBJ1-1; 9 positions match TRBD1. Looked up from germline, CDR1 is ENHRY and CDR2 is SYGVKD. V was pared by 10 bases and J by 4 bases, with 10 bases of the junction left unmatched. This CDR3 contains 14 residues. CDR3 nucleotide sequence: TGTGCCAGGGACAGGGTAAAGGATGGCACTGAAGCTTTCTTT. Translation: CARDRVKDGTEAFF.

The CDR3, as DNA: TGTGCCAGCAGCCCAGGGTGGGGACGAGCCCTTGAGGACACTGAAGCTTTCTTT. It yields the protein CASSPGWGRALEDTEAFF. The chain joins TRBV4-2 to TRBJ1-1, with D tentatively TRBD1 (5 bases). Trimming left V 4 bases short and J 3 bases short, with 24 bases between. This CDR3 region has 18 residues. Germline assignment: CDR1 LGHNA and CDR2 YNFKEQ.

This clonotype was picked up a small number of times. The DNA of the CDR3 is TGCAGTGCTAGTGGCGGGCCTGAAGCTTTCTTT. Protein product: CSASGGPEAFF. This chain joins TRBV20-1 and TRBJ1-1, with no clear D. With 3 bases removed from V and 6 bases from J, the gap between germline ends came to 8 bases. This CDR3 has 11 amino acids. Germline CDR1 and CDR2: DFQATT and SNEGSKA (reference sequence).

The rearrangement uses TRBV7-9 and TRBJ2-1; TRBD2 might be the D (6 bases). The CDR3 runs to 14 residues. Germline V gives CDR1 SEHNR, CDR2 FQNEAQ (reference sequence). Trimming left V 5 bases short and J 9 bases short, with 17 bases between. The CDR3 DNA reads as TGTGCCAGCAGCCCGGAGGGGATTAGGGGTGAGCAGTTCTTC. This gives the protein CASSPEGIRGEQFF.

This clonotype was detected a few times. The chain combines TRBV9 with TRBJ2-7; possibly TRBD2 for D (6 bases). The CDR3 consists of 14 residues. From germline, CDR1 is SGDLS and CDR2 YYNGEE. Trimming stripped 4 bases from V and 7 bases from J, with 18 bases between. The CDR3 coding sequence is TGTGCCAGCAGCCCTCAAGGGGATGGGGGGGAGCAGTACTTC. Its translation: CASSPQGDGGEQYF.

The rearrangement links TRBV12-3 or TRBV12-4 to TRBJ1-2; 7 bases align to TRBD1. Germline trimming cut 7 bases from V and 4 bases from J; bases unmatched to any gene: 12. The CDR3 is made up of 15 amino acids. The CDR3 DNA follows: TGTGCCAGCACCGAAATGGAGGGGGCAGGCTATGGCTACACCTTC. Translated, it gives CASTEMEGAGYGYTF.

The V call is TRBV19, the J call TRBJ2-2; D is tentatively TRBD1 or TRBD2 (5 bases each). This CDR3 region has 16 residues. Germline V CDR1 and CDR2: LNHDA, SQIVND (reference sequence). V dropped 2 bases and J dropped 6 bases, with 16 bases sitting between them. The CDR3 loop reads CASSISPPGRPGELFF. CDR3 in DNA: TGTGCCAGTAGTATATCCCCCCCAGGGAGACCCGGGGAGCTGTTTTTT.

The chain is built from TRBV20-1 and TRBJ1-3; TRBD1 might be the D (6 bases). V lost 4 bases and J lost 0, with 13 bases in between. Germline V lookup: CDR1 DFQATT, CDR2 SNEGSKA (reference sequence). This CDR3 spans 15 amino acids. The CDR3 loop is CSATVQGASGNTIYF. The CDR3 nucleotides are TGCAGTGCTACGGTACAGGGCGCCTCTGGAAACACCATATATTTT.

The rearrangement uses TRBV4-2 and TRBJ2-1; no reliable D call. Germline V lookup: CDR1 LGHNA, CDR2 YNFKEQ. Between the trimmed V and J ends, which lost 4 bases and 0 bases, there was a span of 10 bases. The CDR3 is 15 amino acids. This CDR3 reads CASSPRLRSYNEQFF. CDR3 bases: TGTGCCAGCAGCCCTCGTCTACGCTCCTACAATGAGCAGTTCTTC.

The chain couples TRBV25-1 to TRBJ1-4; D call uncertain. V was pared by 3 bases and J by 0 bases, with 5 bases between. Germline V lookup: CDR1 MGHDK, CDR2 SYGVNS. The CDR3 sequence is 14 residues long. Here the CDR3 DNA reads TGTGCCAGCAGTGACAAACCAACTAATGAAAAACTGTTTTTT. It encodes CASSDKPTNEKLFF.

The chain is built from TRBV6-2 or TRBV6-3 and TRBJ2-2; D is possibly TRBD1 (6 bases). Trimming took off 2 bases at V and 6 bases at J, with 13 bases between the two ends. The CDR3 consists of 15 residues. Germline CDR1 is MNHEY and CDR2 is SVGEGT. CDR3 bases: TGTGCCAGCAGTTACGTGGCAGGGGCAGCCGGGGAGCTGTTTTTT. It encodes CASSYVAGAAGELFF.

This rearrangement joins TRBV12-3 or TRBV12-4 to TRBJ2-6; TRBD2 matches 7 bases. This CDR3 contains 18 residues. J lost 2 bases, V lost 2 bases, and 9 bases had no gene match. This CDR3 reads CASSLWGPGGPGANVLTF. The CDR3 nucleotides are TGTGCCAGCAGTTTATGGGGACCGGGGGGACCTGGGGCCAACGTCCTGACTTTC.

This clonotype was recorded a few times. This chain uses TRBV29-1 with TRBJ2-7; TRBD2 matches at 15 bases. Germline V CDR1 and CDR2: SQVTM, ANQGSEA. Trimming took 5 bases from V and 2 from J; bases not matched to a gene: 7. CDR3 size: 16 residues. CDR3 sequence reads: CSVSGLAGGIAYEQYF. CDR3 DNA sequence: TGCAGCGTTTCCGGACTAGCGGGAGGGATCGCCTACGAGCAGTACTTC.

The chain combines TRBV20-1 with TRBJ1-1; D is undetermined. The V end was cut by 4 bases, the J end by 7 bases, with 13 bases between. The CDR3 spans 12 residues. Germline CDR1 DFQATT, CDR2 SNEGSKA (reference sequence). CDR3 region: CSANVEEGEAFF. The CDR3 nucleotides read TGCAGTGCTAATGTGGAAGAGGGTGAAGCTTTCTTT.

This chain links TRBV27 with TRBJ2-3, with D possibly being TRBD2 (5 bases). Germline lookup yields CDR1 MNHEY and CDR2 SMNVEV (reference sequence). The CDR3 spans 10 residues. Trimming pared 8 bases from V and 7 bases from J, leaving 7 bases between. CDR3 in DNA: TGTGCCAGCGTCGGGAATACGCAGTATTTT. Protein: CASVGNTQYF.

The rearrangement uses TRBV4-1 and TRBJ2-3; 8 nucleotides line up with TRBD2. This CDR3 has 17 residues. The V gene end was trimmed by 0 bases and the J gene end by 4 bases; junction bases not matched to a gene: 9. CDR1 MGHRA and CDR2 YSYEKL come from the germline V gene. The CDR3 sequence is CASSQERAGAGPDTQYF. CDR3 DNA sequence: TGCGCCAGCAGCCAAGAACGAGCGGGAGCGGGACCAGATACGCAGTATTTT.

J is TRBJ2-7 and V is TRBV7-3, with TRBD1 as a possible D gene (5 bases). Germline lookup yields CDR1 SGHTA and CDR2 FQGTGA. The CDR3 has 16 amino acids. V was shortened by 1 base and J by 0 bases, with 13 bases between the two germline ends. CDR3 sequence: CASSLRGRASSYEQYF. For the CDR3, the DNA is TGTGCCAGCAGCTTAAGAGGCAGGGCAAGCTCCTACGAGCAGTACTTC.

This clonotype was detected ten times or more. This rearrangement joins TRBV18 to TRBJ1-1; no firm D call. Germline values: CDR1 KGHSH, CDR2 LQKENI. This CDR3 has 14 amino acids. V lost 3 bases and J lost 0, with 8 bases in between. The CDR3 sequence: CASSPWIMNTEAFF. Written as DNA, the CDR3 is TGTGCCAGCTCACCTTGGATCATGAACACTGAAGCTTTCTTT.

The V and J genes are TRBV30 and TRBJ2-5, with D perhaps TRBD1 (7 bases). V lost 4 bases and J 5 bases, leaving 17 bases between the germline ends. The V gene's germline CDR1 is GTSNPN and CDR2 SVGIG (reference sequence). This CDR3 spans 14 amino acids. The CDR3 spells CAWTYGGGAETQYF. The CDR3, as DNA: TGTGCCTGGACTTACGGAGGGGGCGCGGAGACCCAGTACTTC.